This T cell receptor (beta chain) was retrieved from a study of radiation and T cells in renal cell carcinoma. Regarding time point: blood 2 weeks post-SBRT. The treatment here: 15 Gy SBRT to primary tumor, nephrectomy 4 weeks later. Study-wide findings and caveats: In blood, top tumor clones expanded by 2 weeks, shrinking by 4.

Assay used: immunoSEQ multiplex PCR; TCRdb lists only in-frame clones, some missing. The sample comprises about 150,000 clones, approximately 86% of which are singletons, and 10% to 15% rests with the top ten. Concerning this clone: Its antigen remains unknown.

Germline lookup yields CDR1 SGHVS and CDR2 FNYEAQ. CDR3 length: 16 residues. Trimming removed 5 bases at V and 0 bases at J, with 15 bases between. Here the sequenced sample was blood, taken from a patient whose treatment included radiotherapy and nephrectomy. The rearrangement links TRBV7-6 to TRBJ2-3, with D possibly matching TRBD2 (5 bases). This TCR was sampled from a woman aged 45-65 years with renal cell carcinoma. The chain's CDR3 is CASSLLSVQSTDTQYF. The CDR3 region has the DNA TGTGCCAGCAGCCTCCTTAGCGTACAAAGCACAGATACGCAGTATTTT. Complete variable domain (other parts from reference TRBV7-6 and TRBJ2-3): GAGVSQSPRYKVTKRGQDVALRCDPISGHVSLYWYRQALGQGPEFLTYFNYEAQQDKSGLPNDRFSAERPEGSISTLTIQRTEQRDSAMYRCASSLLSVQSTDTQYFGPGTRLTVL.